What follows is one TCR beta chain and its context. Seattle patients were enrolled while actively infected and followed longitudinally. This record comes from a study of blood T cell repertoires in COVID-19. The overall study: Nucleic acid was either cDNA or gDNA, and it came from T cells, B-cell-depleted T cells, or PBMCs.

The data were produced by immunoSEQ multiplex PCR, yet TCRdb's version contains in-frame clones alone and is incomplete. In the table there are around 260,000 clones, around 90% of which are singletons. Germline values: CDR1 LNHDA, CDR2 SQIVND (reference sequence). V dropped 3 bases and J dropped 1 base, with 6 bases sitting between them. CDR3 size: 13 residues. Sequenced sample: peripheral blood. The V and J genes are TRBV19 and TRBJ1-1; D uncertain. This clonotype originated in a woman in her sixties or seventies with COVID-19, enrolled during active disease. The CDR3 loop reads CASSMMRNTEAFF. Here the CDR3 DNA reads TGTGCCAGTAGTATGATGAGGAACACTGAAGCTTTCTTT.